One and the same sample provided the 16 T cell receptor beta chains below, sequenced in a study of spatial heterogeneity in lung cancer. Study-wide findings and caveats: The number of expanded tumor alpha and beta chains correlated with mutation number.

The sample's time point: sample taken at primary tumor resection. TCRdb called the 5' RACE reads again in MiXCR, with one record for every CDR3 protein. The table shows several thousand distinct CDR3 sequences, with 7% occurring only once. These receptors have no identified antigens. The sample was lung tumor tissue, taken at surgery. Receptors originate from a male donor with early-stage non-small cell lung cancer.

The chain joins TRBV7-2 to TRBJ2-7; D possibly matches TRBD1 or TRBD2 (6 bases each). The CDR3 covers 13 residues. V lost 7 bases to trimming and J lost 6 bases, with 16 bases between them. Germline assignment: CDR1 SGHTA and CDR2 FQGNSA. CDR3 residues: CASTPRWGAEQYF. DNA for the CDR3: TGTGCCAGCACCCCGCGCTGGGGGGCCGAGCAGTACTTC.

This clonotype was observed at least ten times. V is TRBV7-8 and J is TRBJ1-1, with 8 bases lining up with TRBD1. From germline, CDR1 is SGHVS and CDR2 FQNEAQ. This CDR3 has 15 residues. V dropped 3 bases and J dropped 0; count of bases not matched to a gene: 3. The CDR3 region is CASSLTGDLNTEAFF. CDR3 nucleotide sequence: TGTGCCAGCAGCTTGACAGGGGACCTGAACACTGAAGCTTTCTTT.

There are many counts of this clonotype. This CDR3 reads CASSFSGDSYNEQFF. The CDR3 coding sequence is TGTGCCAGCAGTTTCTCAGGGGACTCCTACAATGAGCAGTTCTTC. V gene TRBV28 combines with J gene TRBJ2-1, with D maybe TRBD1 (6 bases). The CDR3 runs to 15 residues. In germline, CDR1 is MDHEN, CDR2 SYDVKM. Trimming cost V 3 bases and J 0 bases, with 9 bases left between them.

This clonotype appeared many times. The CDR3 protein is CASSLNGAGELFF. The CDR3 DNA follows: TGTGCCAGCAGTTTAAATGGGGCCGGGGAGCTGTTTTTT. The chain combines TRBV2 with TRBJ2-2; D gene ambiguous. With 5 bases removed from V and 6 bases from J, the gap between germline ends came to 10 bases. Germline values: CDR1 SNHLY, CDR2 FYNNEI. This CDR3 has 13 residues.

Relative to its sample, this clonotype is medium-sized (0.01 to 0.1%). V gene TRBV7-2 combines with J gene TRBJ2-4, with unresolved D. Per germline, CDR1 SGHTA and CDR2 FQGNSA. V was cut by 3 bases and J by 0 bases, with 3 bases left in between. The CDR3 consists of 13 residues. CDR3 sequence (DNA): TGTGCCAGCAGCTTGGTAGCCAAAAACATTCAGTACTTC. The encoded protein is CASSLVAKNIQYF.

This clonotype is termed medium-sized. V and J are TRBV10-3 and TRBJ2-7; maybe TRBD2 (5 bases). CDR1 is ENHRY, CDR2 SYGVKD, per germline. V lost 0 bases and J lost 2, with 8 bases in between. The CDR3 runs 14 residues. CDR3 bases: TGTGCCATCAGTGAGTCCCGGGGAACCTACGAGCAGTACTTC. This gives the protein CAISESRGTYEQYF.

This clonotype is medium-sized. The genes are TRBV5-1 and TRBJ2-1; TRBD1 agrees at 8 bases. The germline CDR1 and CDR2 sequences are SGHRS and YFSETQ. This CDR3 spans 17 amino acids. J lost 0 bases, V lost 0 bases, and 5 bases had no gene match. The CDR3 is CASSLAEGTGSYNEQFF. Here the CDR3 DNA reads TGCGCCAGCAGCTTGGCCGAAGGGACAGGCTCCTACAATGAGCAGTTCTTC. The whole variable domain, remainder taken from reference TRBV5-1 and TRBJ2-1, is KAGVTQTPRYLIKTRGQQVTLSCSPISGHRSVSWYQQTPGQGLQFLFEYFSETQRNKGNFPGRFSGRQFSNSRSEMNVSTLELGDSALYLCASSLAEGTGSYNEQFFGPGTRLTVL.

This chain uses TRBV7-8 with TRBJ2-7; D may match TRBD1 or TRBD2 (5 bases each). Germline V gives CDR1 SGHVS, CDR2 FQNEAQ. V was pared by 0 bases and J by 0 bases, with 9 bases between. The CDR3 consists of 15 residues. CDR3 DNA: TGTGCCAGCAGCTTAGCCCAGGGAGTCTCCTACGAGCAGTACTTC. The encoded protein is CASSLAQGVSYEQYF.

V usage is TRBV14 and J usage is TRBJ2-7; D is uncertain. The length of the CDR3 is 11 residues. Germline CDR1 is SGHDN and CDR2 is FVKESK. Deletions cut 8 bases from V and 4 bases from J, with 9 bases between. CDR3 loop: CASGPQYEQYF. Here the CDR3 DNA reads TGTGCCAGCGGCCCCCAGTACGAGCAGTACTTC.

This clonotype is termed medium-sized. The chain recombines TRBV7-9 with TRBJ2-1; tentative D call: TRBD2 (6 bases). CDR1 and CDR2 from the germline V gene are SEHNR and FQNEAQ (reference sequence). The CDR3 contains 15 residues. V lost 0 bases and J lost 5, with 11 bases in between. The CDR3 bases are TGTGCCAGCAGCTTAGCGGCTGGAGGGCACAATGAGCAGTTCTTC. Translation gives CASSLAAGGHNEQFF.

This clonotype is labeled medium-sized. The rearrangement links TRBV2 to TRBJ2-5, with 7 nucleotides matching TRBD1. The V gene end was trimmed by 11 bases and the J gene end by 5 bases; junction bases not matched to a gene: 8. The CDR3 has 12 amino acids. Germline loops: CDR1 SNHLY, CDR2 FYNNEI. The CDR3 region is CAGEGGRETQYF. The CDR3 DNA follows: TGTGCCGGAGAAGGGGGCCGGGAGACCCAGTACTTC. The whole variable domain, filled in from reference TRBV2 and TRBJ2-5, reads EPEVTQTPSHQVTQMGQEVILRCVPISNHLYFYWYRQILGQKVEFLVSFYNNEISEKSEIFDDQFSVERPDGSNFTLKIRSTKLEDSAMYFCAGEGGRETQYFGPGTRLLVL.

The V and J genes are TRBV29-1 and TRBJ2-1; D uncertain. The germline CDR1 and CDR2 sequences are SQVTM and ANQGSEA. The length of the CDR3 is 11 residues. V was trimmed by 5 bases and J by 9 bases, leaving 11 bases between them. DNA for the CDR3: TGCAGCGTTAGGACCGATGGTGAGCAGTTCTTC. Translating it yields CSVRTDGEQFF.

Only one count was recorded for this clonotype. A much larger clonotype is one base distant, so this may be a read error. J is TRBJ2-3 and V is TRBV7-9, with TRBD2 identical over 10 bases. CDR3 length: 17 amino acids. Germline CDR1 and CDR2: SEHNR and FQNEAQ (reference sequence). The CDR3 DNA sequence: TGTGCCAGCAGCTTGGGGCTAGCGGGAGCCCGCACAGATACGCGGTATTTT. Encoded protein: CASSLGLAGARTDTRYF.

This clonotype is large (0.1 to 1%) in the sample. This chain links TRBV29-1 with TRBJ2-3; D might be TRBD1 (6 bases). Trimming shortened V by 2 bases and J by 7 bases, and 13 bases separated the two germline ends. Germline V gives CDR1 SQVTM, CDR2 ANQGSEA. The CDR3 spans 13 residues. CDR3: CSVELSGANTQYF. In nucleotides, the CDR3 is TGCAGCGTTGAACTGTCAGGGGCTAATACGCAGTATTTT.

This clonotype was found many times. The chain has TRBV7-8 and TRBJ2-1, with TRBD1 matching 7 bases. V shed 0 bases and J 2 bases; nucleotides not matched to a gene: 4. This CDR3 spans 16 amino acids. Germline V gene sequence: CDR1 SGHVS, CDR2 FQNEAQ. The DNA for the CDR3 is TGTGCCAGCAGCTTAGCCCCGGGACAGCCCTACAATGAGCAGTTCTTC. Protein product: CASSLAPGQPYNEQFF.

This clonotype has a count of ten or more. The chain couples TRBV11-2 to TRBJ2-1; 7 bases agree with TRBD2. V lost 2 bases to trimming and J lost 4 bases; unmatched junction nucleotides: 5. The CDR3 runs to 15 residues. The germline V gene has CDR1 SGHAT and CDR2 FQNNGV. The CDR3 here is CASSLRLAAYNEQFF. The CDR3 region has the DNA TGTGCCAGCAGCTTAAGGCTAGCGGCATACAATGAGCAGTTCTTC.